Listed below are T cell receptor beta chains from one sample, sequenced in a study of cytomegalovirus exposure and HLA in healthy donors. Profiled with immunoSEQ multiplex PCR; TCRdb holds only in-frame clones, not every one. The repertoire holds roughly 100,000 clones, with roughly 75% as singletons. Sequenced: PBMCs. Receptors originate from a man aged 35-49 years in good health and CMV-seronegative. Both conserved end residues are part of each CDR3. The order of the fields is clone size, V gene, J gene, D gene, CDR3 DNA, CDR3 protein. D genes are given only for firm matches. A row's size may be missing; if present it is once, few, many or a size class.

.,TRBV6-4,TRBJ2-3,TRBD1,TGTGCCAGCAGTGGGACAGGGGGCACAGATACGCAGTATTTT,CASSGTGGTDTQYF
.,TRBV19,TRBJ1-1,TRBD1,TGTGCCAGTAGTATACAGGGGGCGCGGGCTGAAGCTTTCTTT,CASSIQGARAEAFF
few,TRBV5-1,TRBJ1-3,.,TGCGCCAGCAGCTCGGACAGCAACTCTGGAAACACCATATATTTT,CASSSDSNSGNTIYF
.,TRBV6-1,TRBJ2-5,TRBD2,TGTGCCAGCAGTCCCGGGAGGGAGACCCAGTACTTC,CASSPGRETQYF
.,TRBV5-1,TRBJ1-4,.,TGCGCCAGCAGCTTGGAATCAGGGCGTGATGAAAAACTGTTTTTT,CASSLESGRDEKLFF
.,TRBV5-1,TRBJ2-5,TRBD1,TGCGCCAGCAGCCCCGGGACAGCCCGGGAGACCCAGTACTTC,CASSPGTARETQYF
.,TRBV12-5,TRBJ1-5,.,TGTGCTAGTGGCCCAGACATGAATCAGCCCCAGCATTTT,CASGPDMNQPQHF
.,TRBV6-1,TRBJ2-5,TRBD1,TGTGCCAGCAGTGCTCGGGACAGGGGCGGAGAGACCCAGTACTTC,CASSARDRGGETQYF
.,TRBV6-5,TRBJ1-2,.,TGTGCCAGCAGATACACGGGTGGCTACACCTTC,CASRYTGGYTF
.,TRBV11-2,TRBJ1-1,TRBD1,TGTGCCAGCAGCGCCTGGGACAGCCTCGCTGAAGCTTTCTTT,CASSAWDSLAEAFF
.,TRBV29-1,TRBJ1-1,TRBD1,TGCAGCGTTGGGGGGGGACAGGGAATTAACACTGAAGCTTTCTTT,CSVGGGQGINTEAFF
few,TRBV5-1,TRBJ2-5,TRBD2,TGCGCCAGCAGCGCCCGACTAGCGGGCTACCAAGAGACCCAGTACTTC,CASSARLAGYQETQYF
.,TRBV10-2,TRBJ2-7,TRBD1,TGCGCCAGCAGTTCGACAGGGTTTAGCTACGAGCAGTACTTC,CASSSTGFSYEQYF
.,TRBV5-5,TRBJ1-5,TRBD1,TGTGCCAGCAGCTTGCGCGGGACAGGGGCGGATGAACAGCCCCAGCATTTT,CASSLRGTGADEQPQHF
.,TRBV2,TRBJ2-3,.,TGTGCCAGCAGTGACAACACAGATACGCAGTATTTT,CASSDNTDTQYF
.,TRBV15,TRBJ1-5,.,TGTGCCACCAGCAGTGGACTGATCTGGCATCAGCCCCAGCATTTT,CATSSGLIWHQPQHF
.,TRBV5-1,TRBJ2-1,TRBD1,TGCGCCAGCAGCTTGTCGACAGGGGGCCTCAACAATGAGCAGTTCTTC,CASSLSTGGLNNEQFF
.,TRBV2,TRBJ1-1,TRBD1,TGTGCCAGCAGTGACTGGGACAGGGGGCATCTTGAAGCTTTCTTT,CASSDWDRGHLEAFF
.,TRBV19,TRBJ1-2,.,TGTGCCAGTAGCGGGACATCAGGGATTGGCTATGGCTACACCTTC,CASSGTSGIGYGYTF
.,TRBV6-1,TRBJ1-6,TRBD1,TGTGCCAGCCTAACACTGGGACAGGGCCCGGGACCCCTCCACTTT,CASLTLGQGPGPLHF
.,TRBV5-4,TRBJ1-1,.,TGTGCCAGCAGCTGGACTACAGTTACCACTGAAGCTTTCTTT,CASSWTTVTTEAFF
.,TRBV4-2,TRBJ1-3,.,TGTGCCAGCACCACGGAGGGGTACTCTGGAAACACCATATATTTT,CASTTEGYSGNTIYF